This T cell receptor (beta chain) is from a study of preoperative IRX-2 immunotherapy in early breast cancer. The treatment was: preoperative locoregional IRX-2 cytokine immunotherapy. Preoperative locoregional IRX-2 cytokine immunotherapy was tested in the phase Ib source study. The repertoire was sequenced with immunoSEQ multiplex PCR; TCRdb's copy has only in-frame clones and lacks some. The repertoire consists of 40,000 to 50,000 clones, with around three quarters occurring once and the leading ten covering about 1.2%. The CDR3 consists of 12 residues. In germline, CDR1 is MDHEN, CDR2 SYDVKM. V was trimmed by 7 bases and J by 6 bases, leaving 10 bases between them.

The J gene is TRBJ1-5, the V gene TRBV28; D gene unclear. The sequencing here drew on tumor tissue, taken after IRX-2 immunotherapy. This receptor was taken from a human donor with breast cancer. The CDR3 coding sequence is TGTGCCAGCATGGACTTGGCTCAGCCCCAGCATTTT. As protein: CASMDLAQPQHF.